This T cell receptor beta chain was observed in a study of blood T cell repertoires in COVID-19. As handled by the study authors: Estimation of nucleated cell counts relied on the amplification of reference gene primers. Data came from immunoSEQ multiplex PCR; TCRdb stores just in-frame clones and leaves some out. That table is the source of V, J and clone size, and D and trimming were worked out from the DNA. The sample carries roughly 200,000 clones, 85% to 90% recorded once. Looked up from germline, CDR1 is SGHTA and CDR2 is FQGTGA. There are 19 residues in the CDR3. V shed 3 bases and J 0 bases; nucleotides not matched to a gene: 13.

The TCR comes from a man aged 55-75 years who had recovered from COVID-19. J is TRBJ2-3 and V is TRBV7-3; TRBD1 matches at 9 bases. What was sequenced was peripheral blood. The CDR3 sequence: CASSFYIHRGRNSTDTQYF. The CDR3 coding sequence is TGTGCCAGCAGCTTTTACATTCACAGGGGGCGGAACAGCACAGATACGCAGTATTTT.